The sequence of this T cell receptor beta chain was determined in a study of response to subunit inactivated influenza vaccine. A single record per CDR3 protein comes from TCRdb applying MiXCR to the RT-PCR reads. The sample has some 550,000 distinct CDR3 sequences; roughly 25% are singletons. The V gene lost 10 bases and the J gene lost 2 bases, with 15 bases spanning the gap. CDR3 length: 13 residues. Germline CDR1 is MDHEN and CDR2 is SYDVKM. These sequences were also reported in another study, on T cells expressing NK-cell markers. That report adds: Beta-chain TCR cDNA was generated via 5'RACE template switching with UMIs. Seven sequenced donors out of eight were HCMV-seropositive, one seronegative. Restricting sorting to alpha-beta TCR T cells was achieved in several experiments by an anti-gamma-delta TCR antibody. A handful of donors showed these clonotypes also leading the CD3+CD56-NKG2C+ fraction.

V and J are TRBV28 and TRBJ2-7; the D gene is possibly TRBD2 (6 bases). This clonotype originated in a man aged 50-60 years who received an inactivated influenza vaccine. Sequenced material: CD4+ T cells sorted from PBMCs, taken 11 to 12 days after vaccination. This CDR3 reads CATSGRIPYEQYF. CDR3 in DNA: TGTGCCACCTCGGGGAGGATCCCCTACGAGCAGTACTTC.